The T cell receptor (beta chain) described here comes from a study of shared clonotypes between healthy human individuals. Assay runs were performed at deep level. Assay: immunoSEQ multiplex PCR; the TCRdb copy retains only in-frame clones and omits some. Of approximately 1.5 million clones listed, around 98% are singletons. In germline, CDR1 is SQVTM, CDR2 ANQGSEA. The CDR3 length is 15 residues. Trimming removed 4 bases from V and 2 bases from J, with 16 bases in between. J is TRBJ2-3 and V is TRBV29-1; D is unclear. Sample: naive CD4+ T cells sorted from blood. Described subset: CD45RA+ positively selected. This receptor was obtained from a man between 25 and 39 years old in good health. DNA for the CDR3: TGCAGCGTTGTCAGTGGGCTACCACCCACAGATACGCAGTATTTT. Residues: CSVVSGLPPTDTQYF.